The 15 T cell receptor beta chains given below trace back to one sample, sequenced in a study of cytomegalovirus exposure and HLA in healthy donors. It was with 60 Vbeta and 13 Jbeta primers that the PCR ran. Using immunoSEQ multiplex PCR, the repertoire was profiled, and TCRdb retains in-frame clones only, with some absent. In the table there are about 140,000 clones, roughly 80% of which are singletons. Sequencing input: PBMCs. Every receptor here comes from a man aged 18-30 years in good health and CMV-seronegative.

The V and J genes are TRBV6-1 and TRBJ2-3, with 15 bases identical to TRBD2. Germline V gives CDR1 MNHNS, CDR2 SASEGT. J lost 4 bases, V lost 4 bases, and 0 bases had no gene match. This CDR3 comprises 15 residues. The DNA of the CDR3 is TGTGCCAGCAGTGGGACTAGCGGGGGGGCAGATACGCAGTATTTT. This encodes CASSGTSGGADTQYF.

V and J are TRBV23-1 and TRBJ2-2; 9 bases map to TRBD1. TRBV23-1 is labeled an ORF, and its function is uncertain. The CDR3 consists of 17 residues. Trimming cost V 2 bases and J 3 bases; bases outside gene matches: 7. CDR3 DNA sequence: TGCGCCAGCAGTCAAATGTCGGGACAGGGAGACACCGGGGAGCTGTTTTTT. Amino acids: CASSQMSGQGDTGELFF.

The chain carries TRBV7-2 and TRBJ1-4; 10 nucleotides line up with TRBD1. CDR3 length: 16 residues. From germline, CDR1 is SGHTA and CDR2 FQGNSA. V gave up 3 bases and J gave up 5 bases; unmatched junction bases: 6. Here the CDR3 reads CASSLYGQGGNEKLFF. CDR3 coding DNA: TGTGCCAGCAGCTTGTATGGACAGGGGGGAAATGAAAAACTGTTTTTT. Using reference TRBV7-2 and TRBJ1-4 for the parts outside the CDR3, the full variable domain is GAGVSQSPSNKVTEKGKDVELRCDPISGHTALYWYRQSLGQGLEFLIYFQGNSAPDKSGLPSDRFSAERTGGSVSTLTIQRTQQEDSAVYLCASSLYGQGGNEKLFFGSGTQLSVL.

The chain couples TRBV6-6 to TRBJ1-5; 7 positions agree with TRBD1. V shed 5 bases and J 4 bases; nucleotides not matched to a gene: 5. Germline V gives CDR1 MNHNY, CDR2 SVGAGI (reference sequence). This CDR3 has 14 amino acids. The CDR3 loop is CASSTGTENQPQHF. CDR3 DNA sequence: TGTGCCAGCAGTACCGGGACAGAGAATCAGCCCCAGCATTTT.

This clone was seen just once. The chain combines TRBV5-1 with TRBJ2-3, with TRBD1 matching 10 bases. V was clipped by 5 bases and J by 6 bases; unmatched bases: 12. CDR3 length equals 16 residues. The V gene's germline CDR1 is SGHRS and CDR2 YFSETQ. CDR3 in DNA: TGCGCCAGCAGTCTGGATGGGACAGGGGTTGCGGATACGCAGTATTTT. It codes for CASSLDGTGVADTQYF.

This clone was observed a few times. The gene calls are TRBV4-3 and TRBJ2-5, with TRBD1 matching over 7 bases. CDR3 length: 14 residues. The germline gives CDR1 LGHNA, CDR2 YSLEER. Losses at the gene ends were 1 base for V and 2 bases for J; bases not matched to a gene: 1. The CDR3 spells CASSQGDRQETQYF. CDR3 in DNA: TGCGCCAGCAGCCAAGGGGACAGACAAGAGACCCAGTACTTC.

This clone was counted once. The chain employs TRBV6-6 and TRBJ1-2, with D possibly being TRBD1 (6 bases). The CDR3 length is 13 residues. V lost 6 bases and J lost 7, with 15 bases in between. The germline gives CDR1 MNHNY, CDR2 SVGAGI (reference sequence). DNA of the CDR3: TGTGCCAGCAGGCCCGCAGGGGAAAGTGGCTACACCTTC. Its translation is CASRPAGESGYTF.

The chain couples TRBV30 to TRBJ1-6; weak D call: TRBD1 (5 bases). V dropped 2 bases and J dropped 8 bases, with 22 bases sitting between them. The CDR3 loop spans 17 amino acids. The V gene's germline CDR1 is GTSNPN and CDR2 SVGIG (reference sequence). As DNA, the CDR3 is TGTGCCTGGAGTCCCCCTCGGGGGAGGGGAGCCGATTCACCCCTCCACTTT. Translated: CAWSPPRGRGADSPLHF.

The chain uses TRBV7-2 and TRBJ2-2; no clear D. From germline, CDR1 is SGHTA and CDR2 FQGNSA. Between the trimmed V and J ends, which lost 5 bases and 1 base, there was a span of 8 bases. The CDR3 totals 14 residues. The DNA of the CDR3 is TGTGCCAGCAGCCAGACAAGGAACACCGGGGAGCTGTTTTTT. Translation: CASSQTRNTGELFF. The variable domain in full, completed from reference TRBV7-2 and TRBJ2-2, reads GAGVSQSPSNKVTEKGKDVELRCDPISGHTALYWYRQSLGQGLEFLIYFQGNSAPDKSGLPSDRFSAERTGGSVSTLTIQRTQQEDSAVYLCASSQTRNTGELFFGEGSRLTVL.

The chain has TRBV27 and TRBJ1-5, with D uncertain. Germline V lookup: CDR1 MNHEY, CDR2 SMNVEV (reference sequence). There are 15 residues in the CDR3. V shed 0 bases and J shed 9 bases, with 15 bases lying between them. CDR3 sequence: CASSLSNGRIWPQHF. CDR3 bases: TGTGCCAGCAGTTTATCTAACGGTAGAATCTGGCCCCAGCATTTT.

The chain carries TRBV28 and TRBJ1-1; a weak D match, TRBD1 (5 bases). The CDR3 has 13 amino acids. The germline CDR1 and CDR2 sequences are MDHEN and SYDVKM. Trimming took off 10 bases at V and 1 base at J, with 13 bases between the two ends. The CDR3 loop is CATSQAGNTEAFF. The CDR3 DNA is TGTGCCACCTCACAGGCCGGGAACACTGAAGCTTTCTTT.

The V gene is TRBV2, the J gene TRBJ1-3; 7 nucleotides match TRBD1. Germline assignment: CDR1 SNHLY and CDR2 FYNNEI. This CDR3 region has 15 residues. The junction had 2 bases not matched to a gene; V was cut back by 3 bases and J by 0 bases. In nucleotides, the CDR3 is TGTGCCAGCAGTGAGACAGGGCGCTCTGGAAACACCATATATTTT. Its translation is CASSETGRSGNTIYF.

The chain carries TRBV4-2 and TRBJ2-7, with 8 bases identical to TRBD2. The V gene end was trimmed by 3 bases and the J gene end by 2 bases; junction bases not matched to a gene: 3. CDR3 length: 14 residues. Germline V CDR1 and CDR2: LGHNA, YNFKEQ. CDR3 nucleotides: TGTGCCAGCAGCCAGGGACTAGGTCCCTACGAGCAGTACTTC. Translated: CASSQGLGPYEQYF.

The chain uses TRBV29-1 and TRBJ1-2; a weak D match, TRBD1 (6 bases). Germline V CDR1 and CDR2: SQVTM, ANQGSEA. V lost 6 bases and J 0 bases, leaving 8 bases between the germline ends. The CDR3 has 12 residues. This CDR3 is CSVDSPNYGYTF. CDR3 coding DNA: TGCAGCGTGGACAGCCCTAACTATGGCTACACCTTC.

This sequence joins TRBV6-5 and TRBJ2-6, with a possible D match to TRBD2 (5 bases). The V end was cut by 0 bases, the J end by 1 base, with 7 bases between. The V gene's germline CDR1 is MNHEY and CDR2 SVGAGI. The CDR3 is 16 amino acids. The DNA for the CDR3 is TGTGCCAGCAGTTACTCGGAGGTATCTGGGGCCAACGTCCTGACTTTC. Translated, it gives CASSYSEVSGANVLTF.